This T cell receptor (beta chain) emerged from a study of blood T cell repertoires in COVID-19. Study information: Spain, Italy and the United States supplied samples that represented acute and convalescent COVID-19.

The CDR3 covers 15 residues. V lost 0 bases and J lost 5, with 10 bases in between. The V gene's germline CDR1 is SGHTA and CDR2 FQGNSA. Libraries were prepared by immunoSEQ multiplex PCR; TCRdb keeps only in-frame clonotypes and omits some of them. This table holds 200,000 to 250,000 clones, about four fifths found once. The receptor was derived from a woman aged 45-59 years who had been exposed to COVID-19. The specimen was PBMCs or T cells enriched from blood (not recorded which). The V gene is TRBV7-2, the J gene TRBJ1-4; D remains unclear. The CDR3 protein is CASSLARAGNEKLFF. In DNA form, the CDR3 reads TGTGCCAGCAGCTTAGCCCGGGCGGGAAATGAAAAACTGTTTTTT.